This T cell receptor (beta chain) was identified in a study of blood T cell repertoires in COVID-19. Study-level background: Whether acute or convalescent, the COVID-19 samples came from the United States, Italy and Spain. From T cells, B-cell-depleted T cells, or PBMCs came the material, which was cDNA or gDNA.

The repertoire was sequenced with immunoSEQ multiplex PCR; TCRdb's copy has only in-frame clones and lacks some. Here the sample spans 40,000 to 45,000 clones, more than 75% being singletons. The CDR3 length is 16 residues. V gave up 1 base and J gave up 1 base, with 12 bases separating them. This sequence originates from a man older than 75 with acute or convalescent COVID-19. Source material: peripheral blood. The chain uses TRBV5-3 and TRBJ1-3, with D perhaps matching TRBD1 (6 bases). TRBV5-3 is recorded as an ORF, its role being uncertain. This CDR3 is CARSLIRTASGNTIYF. The CDR3, as DNA: TGTGCCAGAAGCTTGATAAGGACAGCTTCTGGAAACACCATATATTTT.